These T cell receptor beta chains were read from a single sample in a study of human T cells and chemical hapten exposure. TCRdb re-called the RACE reads with MiXCR, one entry per CDR3 protein. The table lists around 120,000 distinct CDR3 sequences, approximately 13% of them singletons. The sequenced sample was whole blood, obtained in connection with sensitization to the hapten diphenylcyclopropenone (DPC). These TCRs come from a woman aged 18 to 35 with alopecia areata. Some clones in this sample may be carry-over from other donors' samples. CDR3s leave out the opening cysteine and the closing phenylalanine or tryptophan.

V gene: TRBV5-5
CDR3 protein: ASSLGGAPASPLH

V gene: TRBV28
CDR3 protein: ASSLQGFDVGNTIY

V gene: TRBV3-1
CDR3 protein: ASSQDFRDTQY

V gene: TRBV6-2/TRBV6-3
CDR3 protein: ASSYSQRTRGNQPQH

V gene: TRBV7-6
CDR3 protein: ASSSKRRGGLLEETQY

V gene: TRBV20-1
CDR3 protein: SASRGGSQPNYGYT

V gene: TRBV27
CDR3 protein: ASSLWQRWAVFLTEQY

V gene: TRBV11-2
CDR3 protein: ASSLEGAYTEAF

V gene: TRBV19
CDR3 protein: ASTRTGAHQETQY

V gene: TRBV3-2
CDR3 protein: ASTPGQGKHGYT

V gene: TRBV4-3
CDR3 protein: ASSQRTGNSPLH

V gene: TRBV28
CDR3 protein: ASSSYLRTENNEQF